One sample yielded the 26 T cell receptor beta chains listed below, sequenced in a study of cytomegalovirus exposure and HLA in healthy donors. PCR involved 60 Vbeta and 13 Jbeta primers. Measured with immunoSEQ multiplex PCR; TCRdb has only the in-frame clones, and not every one. The data hold under 200,000 clones, with around 86% observed a single time. Sequenced sample: PBMCs. The origin of the receptors is a man aged 40-49 years in good health and CMV-seropositive.

This clone was found once. This chain links TRBV5-1 with TRBJ2-7; 7 bases match TRBD1. This CDR3 spans 15 amino acids. Germline assignment: CDR1 SGHRS and CDR2 YFSETQ. The J segment lost 1 base and the V segment lost 3 bases, leaving 7 bases of the junction unmatched. The CDR3 DNA follows: TGCGCCAGCAGCTGGGGACAGTCACTATCCTACGAGCAGTACTTC. It encodes CASSWGQSLSYEQYF.

This rearrangement joins TRBV10-2 to TRBJ1-2; D not resolved. The CDR3 is made up of 12 amino acids. Germline loops: CDR1 WSHSY, CDR2 SAAADI. V was clipped by 8 bases and J by 4 bases, with 11 bases between them. The CDR3, as DNA: TGCGCCAGCCTAGGTCTTGGCTATGGCTACACCTTC. The encoded protein is CASLGLGYGYTF.

On this clone itself: At one of its ends the junction is not consistent with the germline gene, which may arise from a read error. The V and J genes are TRBV4-1 and TRBJ1-2; 8 bases are shared with TRBD1. Germline CDR1 MGHRA, CDR2 YSYEKL. The CDR3 length is 16 residues. This CDR3 reads CASSQEQGAGRYGYTF. CDR3 in DNA: TGCGCCAGCAGTCAAGAGCAGGGGGCGGGCAGGTATGGCTACACCTTC.

V usage is TRBV19 and J usage is TRBJ2-1, with 9 bases matching TRBD1. V shed 8 bases and J 4 bases; nucleotides not matched to a gene: 9. This CDR3 has 15 amino acids. Germline V CDR1 and CDR2: LNHDA, SQIVND (reference sequence). The CDR3 nucleotides are TGTGCCAGTTCAACACAGGGGGCCCCGTACAATGAGCAGTTCTTC. Translation gives CASSTQGAPYNEQFF. The full variable domain, completed using reference TRBV19 and TRBJ2-1, is DGGITQSPKYLFRKEGQNVTLSCEQNLNHDAMYWYRQDPGQGLRLIYYSQIVNDFQKGDIAEGYSVSREKKESFPLTVTSAQKNPTAFYLCASSTQGAPYNEQFFGPGTRLTVL.

The rearrangement uses TRBV28 and TRBJ1-2, with D unclear. The CDR3 is 13 amino acids. Germline CDR1 reads MDHEN; CDR2 reads SYDVKM. V lost 7 bases and J 4 bases, leaving 13 bases between the germline ends. The DNA of the CDR3 is TGTGCCAGCACCCCCGGGGTCGGCTATGGCTACACCTTC. Protein product: CASTPGVGYGYTF.

V usage is TRBV7-2 and J usage is TRBJ1-1, with D perhaps TRBD1 (6 bases). V was shortened by 8 bases and J by 4 bases, with 17 bases between the two germline ends. The CDR3 loop spans 14 amino acids. Germline loops: CDR1 SGHTA, CDR2 FQGNSA. CDR3 region: CASGTGNLATEAFF. The CDR3, as DNA: TGTGCCAGCGGTACAGGGAATCTAGCCACTGAAGCTTTCTTT.

The V gene is TRBV9, the J gene TRBJ2-3; TRBD2 might be the D (7 bases). Per the germline V gene, CDR1 is SGDLS and CDR2 is YYNGEE. This CDR3 has 15 residues. The ends were cut back, 0 bases at V and 4 bases at J, with 12 bases in the middle. The CDR3 reads CASSVAGGLPDTQYF. CDR3 sequence (DNA): TGTGCCAGCAGCGTAGCGGGGGGCCTTCCAGATACGCAGTATTTT.

J is TRBJ1-5 and V is TRBV7-2; TRBD1 might be the D (5 bases). The CDR3 has 14 amino acids. V shed 6 bases and J shed 4 bases, with 13 bases lying between them. Germline values: CDR1 SGHTA, CDR2 FQGNSA. The CDR3 spells CASRLWGENQPQHF. In DNA, the CDR3 is TGTGCCAGCAGGCTCTGGGGGGAAAATCAGCCCCAGCATTTT. Combining the CDR3 with reference TRBV7-2 and TRBJ1-5 gives the whole variable domain GAGVSQSPSNKVTEKGKDVELRCDPISGHTALYWYRQSLGQGLEFLIYFQGNSAPDKSGLPSDRFSAERTGGSVSTLTIQRTQQEDSAVYLCASRLWGENQPQHFGDGTRLSIL.

The chain couples TRBV5-1 to TRBJ2-7; TRBD2 matches at 7 bases. V shed 0 bases, J shed 0 bases, and the junction held 3 bases outside the gene matches. The germline V gene encodes CDR1 SGHRS and CDR2 YFSETQ. The CDR3 runs to 15 residues. As DNA, the CDR3 is TGCGCCAGCAGCTTGGGAGGGGACTACTCCTACGAGCAGTACTTC. Translation: CASSLGGDYSYEQYF.

The chain couples TRBV5-1 to TRBJ2-5; 15 positions match TRBD2. The CDR3 totals 17 residues. Germline CDR1 reads SGHRS; CDR2 reads YFSETQ. J was trimmed by 1 base and V by 4 bases; bases with no gene match: 5. CDR3 nucleotides: TGCGCCAGCAGCCCGGGACTAGCGGGGGGTTCCCAAGAGACCCAGTACTTC. As protein: CASSPGLAGGSQETQYF.

The V and J genes are TRBV30 and TRBJ2-5; D is ambiguous. The germline V gene encodes CDR1 GTSNPN and CDR2 SVGIG (reference sequence). The CDR3 loop spans 12 amino acids. Trimming pared 0 bases from V and 5 bases from J, leaving 7 bases between. CDR3 bases: TGTGCCTGGAGTGTGACTGAGGAGACCCAGTACTTC. It translates to CAWSVTEETQYF. The entire variable domain, with the rest obtained from reference TRBV30 and TRBJ2-5, is as follows: SQTIHQWPATLVQPVGSPLSLECTVEGTSNPNLYWYRQAAGRGLQLLFYSVGIGQISSEVPQNLSASRPQDRQFILSSKKLLLSDSGFYLCAWSVTEETQYFGPGTRLLVL.

The V gene is TRBV4-1, the J gene TRBJ2-2; D ambiguous. This CDR3 spans 13 amino acids. CDR1 is MGHRA and CDR2 is YSYEKL in the germline V gene. Trimming removed 4 bases from V and 4 bases from J, with 7 bases in between. The CDR3 protein is CASSPESTGELFF. CDR3 nucleotide sequence: TGCGCCAGCAGCCCGGAGTCCACCGGGGAGCTGTTTTTT.

CDR3: CATEAGVFYEQYF. CDR3 bases: TGTGCCACCGAGGCGGGGGTTTTCTACGAGCAGTACTTC. The genes are TRBV28 and TRBJ2-7, with 7 bases aligning to TRBD2. Trimming cost V 10 bases and J 3 bases; bases outside gene matches: 9. The CDR3 is 13 residues long. Germline V CDR1 and CDR2: MDHEN, SYDVKM.

The J gene is TRBJ1-3, the V gene TRBV4-1; no firm D call. Germline CDR1 reads MGHRA; CDR2 reads YSYEKL. V lost 1 base, J lost 3 bases, and 4 bases lay in between. The length of the CDR3 is 13 residues. In DNA form, the CDR3 reads TGCGCCAGCAGCCAAGTAATTGGAAACACCATATATTTT. Amino acids: CASSQVIGNTIYF.

V is TRBV14 and J is TRBJ2-5; D is perhaps TRBD2 (5 bases). V was pared by 4 bases and J by 5 bases, with 14 bases between. CDR3 length equals 14 residues. Looked up from germline, CDR1 is SGHDN and CDR2 is FVKESK. CDR3 in DNA: TGTGCCAGCAGCCCACGCGGAGGTCTGGAGACCCAGTACTTC. It codes for CASSPRGGLETQYF.

This clone was observed a handful of times. This chain joins TRBV5-4 and TRBJ2-3, with 9 bases aligning to TRBD2. J lost 1 base, V lost 5 bases, and 5 bases had no gene match. CDR1 and CDR2 (germline): SGHNT, YYREEE (reference sequence). This CDR3 region has 15 residues. The CDR3 loop is CASRSGTSRTDTQYF. The CDR3 coding sequence is TGTGCCAGCAGATCCGGGACTAGCCGCACAGATACGCAGTATTTT.

The chain combines TRBV6-1 with TRBJ1-1; no reliable D call. Per germline, CDR1 MNHNS and CDR2 SASEGT. Trimming shortened V by 2 bases and J by 10 bases, and 8 bases separated the two germline ends. This CDR3 comprises 11 residues. The CDR3 loop reads CASSEPTGAFF. CDR3 sequence (DNA): TGTGCCAGCAGTGAACCTACCGGAGCTTTCTTT.

The CDR3 loop reads CASTPHGQGNTEAFF. For the CDR3, the DNA is TGTGCCAGCACCCCCCATGGGCAGGGGAACACTGAAGCTTTCTTT. This chain connects TRBV28 to TRBJ1-1, with a possible D match to TRBD1 (5 bases). The CDR3 loop spans 15 amino acids. Trimming removed 7 bases at V and 1 base at J, with 16 bases between. Germline V lookup: CDR1 MDHEN, CDR2 SYDVKM.

In its sample, this clone was seen a few times. The chain joins TRBV6-1 to TRBJ2-3, with 7 positions matching TRBD1. With V trimmed by 6 bases and J by 6 bases, 3 bases remained unmatched. The CDR3 consists of 12 residues. The germline V gene has CDR1 MNHNS and CDR2 SASEGT. The CDR3 coding sequence is TGTGCCAGCAGCCTACAGGGGGATACGCAGTATTTT. It encodes CASSLQGDTQYF.

The chain combines TRBV7-2 with TRBJ2-7; D is unclear. Trimming stripped 0 bases from V and 5 bases from J, with 17 bases between. Germline loops: CDR1 SGHTA, CDR2 FQGNSA. There are 16 residues in the CDR3. The CDR3 sequence is CASSLASRLQVHEQYF. The CDR3, as DNA: TGTGCCAGCAGCTTAGCTTCGCGCCTTCAAGTCCACGAGCAGTACTTC. Based on the CDR3 plus reference TRBV7-2 and TRBJ2-7, the full variable domain is GAGVSQSPSNKVTEKGKDVELRCDPISGHTALYWYRQSLGQGLEFLIYFQGNSAPDKSGLPSDRFSAERTGGSVSTLTIQRTQQEDSAVYLCASSLASRLQVHEQYFGPGTRLTVT.

The chain is built from TRBV9 and TRBJ1-1, with TRBD1 matching over 9 bases. Trimming at V came to 1 base and at J to 5 bases, leaving 12 bases not matched to a gene. Per the germline V gene, CDR1 is SGDLS and CDR2 is YYNGEE. The CDR3 is made up of 17 amino acids. As DNA, the CDR3 is TGTGCCAGCAGCGTAAGGGGACAGGGCCTGGGCCTAACTGAAGCTTTCTTT. It specifies CASSVRGQGLGLTEAFF.

This clone was seen a handful of times. The chain carries TRBV6-1 and TRBJ1-1; 7 bases map to TRBD1. In germline, CDR1 is MNHNS, CDR2 SASEGT. V lost 5 bases to trimming and J lost 6 bases; unmatched junction nucleotides: 6. This CDR3 is built from 13 residues. CDR3 coding DNA: TGTGCCAGCAGTCAGACAGGGATCCCTGAAGCTTTCTTT. The encoded protein is CASSQTGIPEAFF.

V gene TRBV19 combines with J gene TRBJ1-1; D gene uncertain. CDR3 length: 13 residues. Trimming pared 10 bases from V and 5 bases from J, leaving 17 bases between. Germline CDR1 reads LNHDA; CDR2 reads SQIVND (reference sequence). The CDR3 spells CATSVARGTEAFF. The CDR3 nucleotides read TGTGCCACCTCAGTCGCTCGGGGAACTGAAGCTTTCTTT.

The gene calls are TRBV15 and TRBJ2-3, with 10 bases identical to TRBD2. The CDR3 covers 17 residues. J gave up 7 bases and V 4 bases, and 14 bases lay outside the gene matches. CDR1 is LNHNV and CDR2 is YYDKDF in the germline V gene (reference sequence). The DNA of the CDR3 is TGTGCCACCAGCACACCGTCCCAGCGGGGGGGCATGAATACGCAGTATTTT. Its translation is CATSTPSQRGGMNTQYF. The variable domain in full, completed from reference TRBV15 and TRBJ2-3, reads DAMVIQNPRYQVTQFGKPVTLSCSQTLNHNVMYWYQQKSSQAPKLLFHYYDKDFNNEADTPDNFQSRRPNTSFCFLDIRSPGLGDTAMYLCATSTPSQRGGMNTQYFGPGTRLTVL.

The rearrangement links TRBV18 to TRBJ2-5; D not resolved. Germline V lookup: CDR1 KGHSH, CDR2 LQKENI. Trimming stripped 1 base from V and 5 bases from J, with 5 bases between. This CDR3 is built from 12 residues. CDR3 nucleotides: TGTGCCAGCTCACCACGTCCGGAGACCCAGTACTTC. Amino acids: CASSPRPETQYF. Full variable domain (rest looked up from reference TRBV18 and TRBJ2-5): NAGVMQNPRHLVRRRGQEARLRCSPMKGHSHVYWYRQLPEEGLKFMVYLQKENIIDESGMPKERFSAEFPKEGPSILRIQQVVRGDSAAYFCASSPRPETQYFGPGTRLLVL.

V is TRBV30 and J is TRBJ1-4; D uncertain. This CDR3 contains 13 residues. Trimming removed 1 base at V and 4 bases at J, with 7 bases between. Germline CDR1 is GTSNPN and CDR2 is SVGIG (reference sequence). The CDR3 is CAWSDGSNEKLFF. As DNA, the CDR3 is TGTGCCTGGAGTGATGGGAGTAATGAAAAACTGTTTTTT.